The 9 T cell receptor beta chains presented below share a single source sample, sequenced in a study of shared clonotypes between healthy human individuals. TCRdb's table, derived via immunoSEQ multiplex PCR, lists solely in-frame clones and lacks some. Of over a million clones in the sample, roughly 75% were seen once. The specimen sequenced was memory CD4+ T cells sorted from blood. This sample's subset: CD45RA-negative fraction. These receptors were obtained from a man in his late teens or twenties in good health.

In this sample, this clone turned up a few times. The V call is TRBV19, the J call TRBJ1-5; 7 bases match TRBD1. The CDR3 totals 14 residues. Germline V gene data show CDR1 as LNHDA and CDR2 as SQIVND (reference sequence). Germline trimming cut 5 bases from V and 6 bases from J; bases unmatched to any gene: 7. The DNA of the CDR3 is TGTGCCAGTAGTGTTGACAGGGCCGGTCAGCCCCAGCATTTT. The encoded protein is CASSVDRAGQPQHF.

The chain combines TRBV6-5 with TRBJ2-7; D may be TRBD2 (7 bases). Trimming took off 0 bases at V and 6 bases at J, with 18 bases between the two ends. CDR1 MNHEY and CDR2 SVGAGI come from the germline V gene. The CDR3 has 16 residues. The CDR3 is CASSYSIRGAMGEQYF. The CDR3 coding sequence is TGTGCCAGCAGTTACTCGATCCGGGGGGCAATGGGCGAGCAGTACTTC.

The V call is TRBV4-1, the J call TRBJ2-1, with D tentatively TRBD2 (6 bases). This CDR3 comprises 16 residues. V lost 3 bases to trimming and J lost 0 bases, with 12 bases between them. Germline V CDR1 and CDR2: MGHRA, YSYEKL. In nucleotides, the CDR3 is TGCGCCAGCAGCCAGGGGGGTTTTAGCTCCTACAATGAGCAGTTCTTC. Residues: CASSQGGFSSYNEQFF.

This chain joins TRBV6-1 and TRBJ2-4, with 10 bases that match TRBD2. The CDR3 covers 16 residues. The germline gives CDR1 MNHNS, CDR2 SASEGT. J lost 4 bases, V lost 1 base, and 4 bases had no gene match. The chain's CDR3 is CASSEVDSGGKNIQYF. DNA of the CDR3: TGTGCCAGCAGTGAAGTAGATAGCGGGGGGAAAAACATTCAGTACTTC.

V and J are TRBV6-5 and TRBJ2-7, with D perhaps being TRBD1 or TRBD2 (5 bases each). The germline V and J ends were trimmed by 2 bases and 2 bases, with 13 bases remaining between them. This CDR3 contains 15 residues. Looked up from germline, CDR1 is MNHEY and CDR2 is SVGAGI. The DNA of the CDR3 is TGTGCCAGCAGTTACGGGACGGCCAACCCCTACGAGCAGTACTTC. The encoded protein is CASSYGTANPYEQYF.

The CDR3 protein is CAIRPGQGARETQYF. CDR3 DNA: TGTGCCATCAGACCGGGACAGGGAGCGCGAGAGACCCAGTACTTC. The genes are TRBV10-3 and TRBJ2-5; 9 bases fit TRBD1. CDR3 length: 15 amino acids. With 6 bases clipped from V and 4 bases from J, the junction kept 9 bases outside the gene matches. The V gene's germline CDR1 is ENHRY and CDR2 SYGVKD.

This clone was seen once. The rearrangement joins TRBV18 to TRBJ2-7, with D perhaps TRBD1 or TRBD2 (6 bases each). Trimming shortened V by 1 base and J by 3 bases, and 10 bases separated the two germline ends. Germline CDR1 KGHSH, CDR2 LQKENI. The CDR3 contains 14 residues. The CDR3 DNA reads as TGTGCCAGCTCACCACAGGGGGGTTACTACGAGCAGTACTTC. It translates to CASSPQGGYYEQYF.

The chain recombines TRBV11-3 with TRBJ2-5; no reliable D call. The length of the CDR3 is 14 residues. The germline V gene encodes CDR1 SGHNT and CDR2 YENEEA. V was trimmed by 5 bases and J by 2 bases, leaving 12 bases between them. CDR3 in DNA: TGTGCCAGCAGCCCAGCGAACGGTCAAGAGACCCAGTACTTC. Translating it yields CASSPANGQETQYF. The full variable domain, in which reference TRBV11-3 and TRBJ2-5 provide the parts outside the CDR3, is EAGVVQSPRYKIIEKKQPVAFWCNPISGHNTLYWYLQNLGQGPELLIRYENEEAVDDSQLPKDRFSAERLKGVDSTLKIQPAELGDSAVYLCASSPANGQETQYFGPGTRLLVL.

The chain recombines TRBV19 with TRBJ2-6; D possibly corresponds to TRBD1 (6 bases). V was trimmed by 6 bases and J by 4 bases, leaving 13 bases between them. The germline V gene encodes CDR1 LNHDA and CDR2 SQIVND (reference sequence). The CDR3 loop spans 15 amino acids. Here the CDR3 DNA reads TGTGCCAGTAGGACAGGCCACCGGGGGGCCAACGTCCTGACTTTC. It specifies CASRTGHRGANVLTF.